The source of this T cell receptor (beta chain) is a study of CD4 T cells in relation to SARS-CoV-2 and coronaviruses. Study background: ViraFEST: approximately eleven-day antigen culture of PBMCs, then TCR beta CDR3 sequencing. Shared crossreactive spike epitopes were mapped to their HLA restriction. Study conclusions and caveats: No crossreactivity against non-spike viral proteins was tested here.

A word on this clone: The antigen is not known.

CEF-cultured naive and memory CD4+ T cell DNA got survey-level sequencing. The repertoire was sequenced with immunoSEQ multiplex PCR; TCRdb's copy has only in-frame clones and lacks some. The sample has about 47,000 clones; around 80% are singletons. Germline-derived CDR1 and CDR2 are SGHTA and FQGNSA. The CDR3 totals 11 residues. Trimming left V 5 bases short and J 6 bases short, with 5 bases between. The specimen was naive CD4+ T cells from PBMCs, cultured in vitro. The subset denotes: naive CD4+ T cells isolated by negative enrichment. The chain has TRBV7-2 and TRBJ2-1; D call uncertain. This sequence was found in an adult with COVID-19. The CDR3: CASSLGNEQFF. The CDR3 DNA reads as TGTGCCAGCAGCCTGGGCAATGAGCAGTTCTTC.